The rows below give T cell receptor beta chains drawn from one sample of a study of cytomegalovirus exposure and HLA in healthy donors. Profiling relied on immunoSEQ multiplex PCR, and the TCRdb table lists in-frame clones only, not all of them. This table has some 85,000 clones, roughly 96% appearing once. The specimen sequenced was PBMCs. The receptors were gathered from a woman aged 18-29 years in good health and CMV-seronegative. CDR3s include the opening cysteine and the closing phenylalanine or tryptophan. The D gene is left open where the match is weak. Not every row has a clone size; where given, it reads once, few, many or a size class.

j_gene,len,v_gene,d_gene,abundance,CDR3nt,CDR3aa
TRBJ2-7,15,TRBV15,TRBD2,-,TGTGCCACCAGCAGGGGAGAGGGAGGGACTTACGAGCAGTACTTC,CATSRGEGGTYEQYF
TRBJ1-1,11,TRBV6-5,-,few,TGTGCCAGTCTGAACGGAGGCCAAGCTTTCTTT,CASLNGGQAFF
TRBJ2-1,14,TRBV5-1,-,-,TGCGCCAGCAGGGCCCGGACAATAAACAATGAGCAGTTCTTC,CASRARTINNEQFF
TRBJ2-1,16,TRBV9,-,-,TGTGCCAGCAGCGTTGGGAATAGCGGCCCCTACAATGAGCAGTTCTTC,CASSVGNSGPYNEQFF
TRBJ2-3,15,TRBV19,TRBD1,-,TGTGCCAGTAGTATTTCGGACAGGGTCTACGATACGCAGTATTTT,CASSISDRVYDTQYF
TRBJ2-7,14,TRBV10-1,-,-,TGCGCCAGCAGCCGGGATCCTAGCTCCTACGAGCAGTACTTC,CASSRDPSSYEQYF
TRBJ2-5,17,TRBV19,TRBD1,-,TGTGCCAGTAGTATAGGAAGGCCGACAGGGAGCCAAGAGACCCAGTACTTC,CASSIGRPTGSQETQYF
TRBJ2-5,14,TRBV6-5,TRBD1,-,TGTGCCAGCAGTTTCCGACAGGGGAGGGAGACCCAGTACTTC,CASSFRQGRETQYF
TRBJ2-1,15,TRBV14,TRBD1,-,TGTGCCAGCAGCCTAATCACAGGGGGCGGCCATGAGCAGTTCTTC,CASSLITGGGHEQFF
TRBJ2-7,13,TRBV11-2,-,-,TGTGCCAGCAGCTTGATGTCAGATTACGAGCAGTACTTC,CASSLMSDYEQYF
TRBJ2-3,15,TRBV27,-,-,TGTGCCAGCAGCCGACTCCCCTGGGGCGCAGATACGCAGTATTTT,CASSRLPWGADTQYF
TRBJ2-4,17,TRBV4-1,-,-,TGCGCCAGCAGCCAAGATTTTGCAGGGTTCACCAAAAACATTCAGTACTTC,CASSQDFAGFTKNIQYF
TRBJ2-5,14,TRBV18,-,-,TGTGCCAGCTCACCCCCAACAGGGTTGGAGACCCAGTACTTC,CASSPPTGLETQYF
TRBJ2-6,18,TRBV7-2,TRBD2,-,TGTGCCAGCAGCTTGGGACTAGCGGGAGTAGGAGGGGCCAACGTCCTGACTTTC,CASSLGLAGVGGANVLTF
TRBJ1-4,14,TRBV6-5,-,-,TGTGCCAGCAGATCTCCGCGGGTTAATGAAAAACTGTTTTTT,CASRSPRVNEKLFF
TRBJ2-3,12,TRBV14,-,-,TGTGCCAGCAGCCTGACTGCAGATACGCAGTATTTT,CASSLTADTQYF
TRBJ1-4,14,TRBV11-2,-,-,TGTGCCAGCAGCTTAGCAGGGTTGGGTGAAAAACTGTTTTTT,CASSLAGLGEKLFF
TRBJ1-6,15,TRBV5-4,TRBD1,-,TGTGCCAGCAGTTCTGGGACAGTAGGGAATTCACCCCTCCACTTT,CASSSGTVGNSPLHF
TRBJ1-1,16,TRBV28,-,-,TGTGCCAGCAGTCCCCGGGACTCCTGGGGAAACACTGAAGCTTTCTTT,CASSPRDSWGNTEAFF
TRBJ1-6,16,TRBV6-5,-,-,TGTGCCAGCAGTTCCTGGGACTTTACTGGGAATTCACCCCTCCACTTT,CASSSWDFTGNSPLHF
TRBJ2-7,15,TRBV5-1,TRBD1,-,TGCGCCAGCAGCTTGCCTTGGGACAGGGCCCACGAGCAGTACTTC,CASSLPWDRAHEQYF
TRBJ2-1,19,TRBV7-6,TRBD2,-,TGTGCCAGCAGCTTAGGCGCTGGTATAGCGGGGACATACTACAATGAGCAGTTCTTC,CASSLGAGIAGTYYNEQFF
TRBJ2-7,13,TRBV18,TRBD1,-,TGTGCCAGCAGACAGGGCCTAGAGTACGAGCAGTACTTC,CASRQGLEYEQYF
TRBJ2-5,15,TRBV9,TRBD2,-,TGTGCCAGCAGCGTAGGGGGACTAGCTGATGAGACCCAGTACTTC,CASSVGGLADETQYF
TRBJ2-7,16,TRBV28,TRBD1,-,TGTGCCAGCAGTTTGATGGGACAGGGCAGCTCCTACGAGCAGTACTTC,CASSLMGQGSSYEQYF
TRBJ1-1,15,TRBV19,-,-,TGTGCCAGTAAGCCAATCGAGCCTCCGAACACTGAAGCTTTCTTT,CASKPIEPPNTEAFF
TRBJ1-5,12,TRBV2,-,-,TGTGCCAGCGCGGCAGACCAGGGGCCCCAGCATTTT,CASAADQGPQHF